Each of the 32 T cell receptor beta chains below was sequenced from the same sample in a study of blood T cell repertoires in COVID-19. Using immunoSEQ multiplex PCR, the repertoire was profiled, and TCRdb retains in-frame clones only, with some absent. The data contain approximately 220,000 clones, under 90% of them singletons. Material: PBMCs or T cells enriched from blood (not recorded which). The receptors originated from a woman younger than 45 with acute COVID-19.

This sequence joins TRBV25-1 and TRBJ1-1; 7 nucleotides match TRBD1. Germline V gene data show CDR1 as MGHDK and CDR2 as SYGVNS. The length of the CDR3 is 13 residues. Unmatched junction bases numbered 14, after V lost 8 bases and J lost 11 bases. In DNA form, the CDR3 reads TGTGCCAGCTTTAGGGACAGCAAGCCGGGGGCTTTCTTT. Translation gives CASFRDSKPGAFF.

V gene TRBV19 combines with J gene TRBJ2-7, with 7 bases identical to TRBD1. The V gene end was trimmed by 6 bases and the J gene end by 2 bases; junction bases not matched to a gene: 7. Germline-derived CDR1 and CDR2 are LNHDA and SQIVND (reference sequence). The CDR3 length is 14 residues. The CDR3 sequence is CASRTGTVPYEQYF. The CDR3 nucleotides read TGTGCCAGTAGAACCGGGACAGTCCCCTACGAGCAGTACTTC.

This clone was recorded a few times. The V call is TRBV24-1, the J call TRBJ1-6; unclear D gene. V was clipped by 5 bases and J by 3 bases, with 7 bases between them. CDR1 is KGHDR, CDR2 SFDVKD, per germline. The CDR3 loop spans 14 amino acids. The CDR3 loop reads CATSGAGYNSPLHF. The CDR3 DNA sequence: TGTGCCACCAGTGGAGCAGGCTATAATTCACCCCTCCACTTT.

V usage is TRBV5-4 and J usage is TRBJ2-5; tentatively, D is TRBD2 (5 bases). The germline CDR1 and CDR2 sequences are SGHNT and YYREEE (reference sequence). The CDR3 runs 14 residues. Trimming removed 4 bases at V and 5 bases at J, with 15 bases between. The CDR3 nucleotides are TGTGCCAGCAGCAGTAGACCGGGGAAGGAGACCCAGTACTTC. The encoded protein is CASSSRPGKETQYF.

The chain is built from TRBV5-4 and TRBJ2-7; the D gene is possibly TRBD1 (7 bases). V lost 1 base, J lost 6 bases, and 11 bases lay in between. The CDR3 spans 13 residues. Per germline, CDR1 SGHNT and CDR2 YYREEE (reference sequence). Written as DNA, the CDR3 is TGTGCCAGCAGCTTGTATCAGGGGGGCGAGCAGTACTTC. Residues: CASSLYQGGEQYF.

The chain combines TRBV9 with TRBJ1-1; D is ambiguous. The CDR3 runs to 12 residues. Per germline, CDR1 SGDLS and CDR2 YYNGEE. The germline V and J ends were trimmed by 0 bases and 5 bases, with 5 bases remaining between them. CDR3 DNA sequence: TGTGCCAGCAGCGTAGGAGGTACTGAAGCTTTCTTT. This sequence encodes CASSVGGTEAFF. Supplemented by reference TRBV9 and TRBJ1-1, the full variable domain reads DSGVTQTPKHLITATGQRVTLRCSPRSGDLSVYWYQQSLDQGLQFLIQYYNGEERAKGNILERFSAQQFPDLHSELNLSSLELGDSALYFCASSVGGTEAFFGQGTRLTVV.

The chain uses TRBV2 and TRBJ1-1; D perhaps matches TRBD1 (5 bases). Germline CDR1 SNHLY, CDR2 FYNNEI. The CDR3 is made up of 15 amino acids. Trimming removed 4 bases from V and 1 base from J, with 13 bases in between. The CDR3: CASSGVRGPNTEAFF. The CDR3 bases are TGTGCCAGCAGTGGGGTGCGGGGCCCGAACACTGAAGCTTTCTTT.

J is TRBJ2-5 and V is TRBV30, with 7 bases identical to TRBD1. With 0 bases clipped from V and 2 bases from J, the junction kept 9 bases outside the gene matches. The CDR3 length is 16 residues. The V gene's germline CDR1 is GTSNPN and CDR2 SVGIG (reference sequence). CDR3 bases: TGTGCCTGGAGTGTGGGGGACAGAGGGGTTCAAGAGACCCAGTACTTC. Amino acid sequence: CAWSVGDRGVQETQYF.

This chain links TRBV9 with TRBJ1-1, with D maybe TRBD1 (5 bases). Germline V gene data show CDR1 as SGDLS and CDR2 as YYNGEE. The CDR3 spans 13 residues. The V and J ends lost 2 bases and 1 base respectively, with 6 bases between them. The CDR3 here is CASSVTANTEAFF. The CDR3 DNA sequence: TGTGCCAGCAGCGTGACAGCGAACACTGAAGCTTTCTTT.

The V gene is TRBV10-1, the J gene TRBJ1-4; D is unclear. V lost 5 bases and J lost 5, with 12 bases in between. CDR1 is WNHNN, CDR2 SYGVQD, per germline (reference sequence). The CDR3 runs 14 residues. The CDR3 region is CASSQDPSNEKLFF. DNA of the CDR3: TGCGCCAGCAGTCAGGATCCTTCAAATGAAAAACTGTTTTTT.

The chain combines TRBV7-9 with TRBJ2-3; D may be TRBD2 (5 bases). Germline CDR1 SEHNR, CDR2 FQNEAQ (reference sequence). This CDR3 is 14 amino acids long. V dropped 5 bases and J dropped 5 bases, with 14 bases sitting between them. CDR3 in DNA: TGTGCCAGCAGCCATGAGGTCCGGGGAGATACGCAGTATTTT. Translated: CASSHEVRGDTQYF.

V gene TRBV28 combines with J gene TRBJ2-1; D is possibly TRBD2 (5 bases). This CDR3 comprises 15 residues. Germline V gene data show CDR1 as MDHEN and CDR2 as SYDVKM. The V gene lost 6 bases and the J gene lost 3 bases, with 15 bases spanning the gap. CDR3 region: CASRDLAGSYNEQFF. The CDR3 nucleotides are TGTGCCAGCAGGGACTTAGCCGGTAGCTACAATGAGCAGTTCTTC. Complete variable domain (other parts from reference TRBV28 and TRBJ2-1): DVKVTQSSRYLVKRTGEKVFLECVQDMDHENMFWYRQDPGLGLRLIYFSYDVKMKEKGDIPEGYSVSREKKERFSLILESASTNQTSMYLCASRDLAGSYNEQFFGPGTRLTVL.

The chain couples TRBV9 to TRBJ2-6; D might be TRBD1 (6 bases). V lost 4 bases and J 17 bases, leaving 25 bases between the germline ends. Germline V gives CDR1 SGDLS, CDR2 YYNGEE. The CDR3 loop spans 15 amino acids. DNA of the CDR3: TGTGCCAGCAGCACCCGACAGGTCCCGGATCAGGTATTGACTTTC. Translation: CASSTRQVPDQVLTF.

CDR3 loop: CASSIQQGLQETQYF. DNA of the CDR3: TGTGCCAGTAGTATTCAGCAGGGGCTCCAAGAGACCCAGTACTTC. The chain joins TRBV19 to TRBJ2-5, with D maybe TRBD1 (6 bases). The CDR3 sequence is 15 residues long. Germline assignment: CDR1 LNHDA and CDR2 SQIVND (reference sequence). V lost 3 bases and J lost 1, with 12 bases in between.

CDR3 loop: CASSFSGQLYEQYF. The DNA for the CDR3 is TGTGCCAGCAGTTTTTCGGGTCAACTCTACGAGCAGTACTTC. This chain links TRBV6-5 with TRBJ2-7, with D unresolved. Per the germline V gene, CDR1 is MNHEY and CDR2 is SVGAGI. The germline V and J ends were trimmed by 4 bases and 3 bases, with 13 bases remaining between them. The CDR3 sequence is 14 residues long.

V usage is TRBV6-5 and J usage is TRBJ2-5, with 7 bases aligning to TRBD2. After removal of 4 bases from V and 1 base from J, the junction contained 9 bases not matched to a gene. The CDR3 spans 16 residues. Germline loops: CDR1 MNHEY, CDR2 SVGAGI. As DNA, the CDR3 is TGTGCCAGCAGTTCCCATGCGGGGGTGATCCAAGAGACCCAGTACTTC. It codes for CASSSHAGVIQETQYF.

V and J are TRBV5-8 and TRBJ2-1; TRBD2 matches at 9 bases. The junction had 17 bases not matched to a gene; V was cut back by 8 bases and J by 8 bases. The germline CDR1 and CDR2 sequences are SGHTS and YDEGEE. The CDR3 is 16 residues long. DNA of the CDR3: TGTGCCAGTAATACCGGCGGGGGGGCAGCGTTCCATGAGCAGTTCTTC. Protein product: CASNTGGGAAFHEQFF.

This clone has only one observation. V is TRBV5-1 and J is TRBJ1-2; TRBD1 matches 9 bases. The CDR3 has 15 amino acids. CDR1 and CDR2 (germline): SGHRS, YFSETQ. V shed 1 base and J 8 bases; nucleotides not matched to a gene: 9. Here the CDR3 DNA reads TGCGCCAGCAGCTTGTGGGGACAGGGTGCCGAAGGCTACACCTTC. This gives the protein CASSLWGQGAEGYTF.

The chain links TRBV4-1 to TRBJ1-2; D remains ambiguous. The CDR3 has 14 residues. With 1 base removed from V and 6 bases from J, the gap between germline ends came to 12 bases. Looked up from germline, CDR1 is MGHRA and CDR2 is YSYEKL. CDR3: CASSQAVPSHGYTF. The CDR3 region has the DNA TGCGCCAGCAGCCAAGCGGTGCCAAGCCATGGCTACACCTTC.

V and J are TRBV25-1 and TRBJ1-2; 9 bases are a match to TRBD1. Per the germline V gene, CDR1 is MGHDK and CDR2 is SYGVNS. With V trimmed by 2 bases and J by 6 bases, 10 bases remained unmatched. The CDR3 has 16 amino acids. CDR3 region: CASSEDWTGEINGYTF. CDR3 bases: TGTGCCAGCAGTGAAGACTGGACAGGGGAGATAAATGGCTACACCTTC.

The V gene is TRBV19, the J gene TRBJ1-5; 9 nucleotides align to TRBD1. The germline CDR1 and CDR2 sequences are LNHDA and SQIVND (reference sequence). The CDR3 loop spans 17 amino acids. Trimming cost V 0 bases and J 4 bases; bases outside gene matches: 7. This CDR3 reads CASSIDRDRVGNQPQHF. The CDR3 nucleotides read TGTGCCAGTAGTATAGACCGGGACAGGGTGGGAAATCAGCCCCAGCATTTT.

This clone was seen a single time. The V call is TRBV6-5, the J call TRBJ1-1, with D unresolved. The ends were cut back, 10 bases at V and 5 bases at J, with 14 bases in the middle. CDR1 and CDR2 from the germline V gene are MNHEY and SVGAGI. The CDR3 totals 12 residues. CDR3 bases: TGTGCCATCGCGCTAGGCTGGACTGAAGCTTTCTTT. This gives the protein CAIALGWTEAFF.

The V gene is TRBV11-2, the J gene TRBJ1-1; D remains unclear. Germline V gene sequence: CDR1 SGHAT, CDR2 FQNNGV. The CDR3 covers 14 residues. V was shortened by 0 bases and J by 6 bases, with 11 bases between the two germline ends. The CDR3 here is CASSLDRRVAEAFF. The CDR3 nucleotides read TGTGCCAGCAGCTTAGACAGGCGGGTCGCTGAAGCTTTCTTT.

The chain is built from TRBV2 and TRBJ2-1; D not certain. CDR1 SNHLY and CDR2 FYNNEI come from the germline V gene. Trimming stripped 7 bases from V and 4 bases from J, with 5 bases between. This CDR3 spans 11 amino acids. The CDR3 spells CASTYYNEQFF. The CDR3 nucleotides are TGTGCCAGCACCTATTACAATGAGCAGTTCTTC.

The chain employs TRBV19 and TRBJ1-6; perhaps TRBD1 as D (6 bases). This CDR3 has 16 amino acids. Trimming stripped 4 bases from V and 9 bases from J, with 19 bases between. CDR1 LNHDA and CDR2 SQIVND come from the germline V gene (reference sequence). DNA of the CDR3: TGTGCCAGTAGTACGCTCGCGGGGGCGTATGGTTCACCCCTCCACTTT. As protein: CASSTLAGAYGSPLHF.

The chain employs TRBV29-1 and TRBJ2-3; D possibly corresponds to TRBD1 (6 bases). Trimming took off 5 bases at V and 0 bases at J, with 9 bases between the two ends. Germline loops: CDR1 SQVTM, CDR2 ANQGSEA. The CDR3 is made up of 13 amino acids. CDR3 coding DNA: TGCAGCGTTCTTACAGGGAGCACAGATACGCAGTATTTT. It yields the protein CSVLTGSTDTQYF.

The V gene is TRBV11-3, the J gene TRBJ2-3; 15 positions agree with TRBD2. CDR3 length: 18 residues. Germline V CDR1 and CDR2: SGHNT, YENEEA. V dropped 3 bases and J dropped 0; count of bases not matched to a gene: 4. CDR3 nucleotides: TGTGCCAGCAGCTTCGGGACTAGCGGGGGGCACAGCACAGATACGCAGTATTTT. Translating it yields CASSFGTSGGHSTDTQYF.

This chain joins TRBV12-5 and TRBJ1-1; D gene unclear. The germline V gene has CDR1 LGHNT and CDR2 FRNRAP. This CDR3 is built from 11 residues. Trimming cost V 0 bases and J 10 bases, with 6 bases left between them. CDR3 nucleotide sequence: TGTGCTAGTGGTTTGGTACCCGGAGCTTTCTTT. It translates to CASGLVPGAFF.

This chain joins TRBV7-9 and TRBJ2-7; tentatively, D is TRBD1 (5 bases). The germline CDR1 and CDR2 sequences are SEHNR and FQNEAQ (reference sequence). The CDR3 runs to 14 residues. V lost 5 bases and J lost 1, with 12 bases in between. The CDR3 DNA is TGTGCCAGCAGCCCAGAAAGGGGTTCCTACGAGCAGTACTTC. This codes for CASSPERGSYEQYF.

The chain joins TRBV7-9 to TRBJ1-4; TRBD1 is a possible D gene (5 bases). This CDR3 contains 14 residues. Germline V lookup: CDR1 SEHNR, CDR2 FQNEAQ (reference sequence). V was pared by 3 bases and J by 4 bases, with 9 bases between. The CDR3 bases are TGTGCCAGCAGCTTTTCTCAGGGTAATGAAAAACTGTTTTTT. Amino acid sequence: CASSFSQGNEKLFF.

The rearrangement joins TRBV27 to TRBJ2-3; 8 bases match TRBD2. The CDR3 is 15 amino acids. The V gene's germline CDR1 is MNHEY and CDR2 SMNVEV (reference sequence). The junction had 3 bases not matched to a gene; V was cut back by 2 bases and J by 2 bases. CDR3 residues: CASSLRRGDTDTQYF. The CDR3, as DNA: TGTGCCAGCAGTTTAAGGCGGGGGGACACAGATACGCAGTATTTT.

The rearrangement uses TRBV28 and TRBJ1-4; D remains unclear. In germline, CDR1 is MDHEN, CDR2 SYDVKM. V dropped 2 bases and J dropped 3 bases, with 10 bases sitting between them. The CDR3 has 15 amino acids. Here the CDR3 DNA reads TGTGCCAGCAGTTTAACGAGGCGTGCTAATGAAAAACTGTTTTTT. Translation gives CASSLTRRANEKLFF. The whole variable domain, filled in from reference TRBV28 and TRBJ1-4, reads DVKVTQSSRYLVKRTGEKVFLECVQDMDHENMFWYRQDPGLGLRLIYFSYDVKMKEKGDIPEGYSVSREKKERFSLILESASTNQTSMYLCASSLTRRANEKLFFGSGTQLSVL.